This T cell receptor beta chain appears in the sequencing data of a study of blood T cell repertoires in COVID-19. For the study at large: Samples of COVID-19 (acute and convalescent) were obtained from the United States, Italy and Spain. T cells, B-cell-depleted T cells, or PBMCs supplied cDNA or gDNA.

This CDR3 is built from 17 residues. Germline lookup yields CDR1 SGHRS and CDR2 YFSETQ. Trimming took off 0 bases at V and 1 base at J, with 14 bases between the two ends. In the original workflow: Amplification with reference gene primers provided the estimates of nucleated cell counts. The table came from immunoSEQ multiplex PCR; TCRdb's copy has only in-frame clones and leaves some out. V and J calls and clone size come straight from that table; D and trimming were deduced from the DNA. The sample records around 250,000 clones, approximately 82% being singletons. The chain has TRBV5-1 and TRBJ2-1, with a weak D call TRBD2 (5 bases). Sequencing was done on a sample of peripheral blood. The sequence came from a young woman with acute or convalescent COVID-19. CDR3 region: CASSLAGGGLSYNEQFF. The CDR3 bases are TGCGCCAGCAGCTTGGCCGGCGGCGGGCTTTCCTACAATGAGCAGTTCTTC. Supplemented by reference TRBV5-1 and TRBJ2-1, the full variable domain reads KAGVTQTPRYLIKTRGQQVTLSCSPISGHRSVSWYQQTPGQGLQFLFEYFSETQRNKGNFPGRFSGRQFSNSRSEMNVSTLELGDSALYLCASSLAGGGLSYNEQFFGPGTRLTVL.